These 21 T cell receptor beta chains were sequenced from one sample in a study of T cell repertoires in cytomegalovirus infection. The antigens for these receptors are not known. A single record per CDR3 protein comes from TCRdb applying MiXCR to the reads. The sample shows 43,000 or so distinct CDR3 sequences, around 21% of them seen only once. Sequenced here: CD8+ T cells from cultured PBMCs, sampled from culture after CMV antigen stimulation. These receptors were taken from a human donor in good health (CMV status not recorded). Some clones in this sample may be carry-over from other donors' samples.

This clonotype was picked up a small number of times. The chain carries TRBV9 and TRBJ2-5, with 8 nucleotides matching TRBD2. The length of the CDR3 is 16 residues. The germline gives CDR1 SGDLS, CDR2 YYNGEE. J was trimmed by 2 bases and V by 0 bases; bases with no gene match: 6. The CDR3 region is CASSVEGSGVQETQYF. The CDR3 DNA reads TGTGCCAGCAGCGTAGAGGGTAGCGGGGTGCAAGAGACCCAGTACTTC.

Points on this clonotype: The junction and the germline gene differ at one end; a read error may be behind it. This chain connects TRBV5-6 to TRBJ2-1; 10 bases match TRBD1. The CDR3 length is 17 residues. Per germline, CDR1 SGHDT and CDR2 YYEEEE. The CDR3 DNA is TGTTCCAGCAGCTTGGAATTCGGGACAGGGGACTACAATGAGCAGTTCTTC. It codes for CSSSLEFGTGDYNEQFF.

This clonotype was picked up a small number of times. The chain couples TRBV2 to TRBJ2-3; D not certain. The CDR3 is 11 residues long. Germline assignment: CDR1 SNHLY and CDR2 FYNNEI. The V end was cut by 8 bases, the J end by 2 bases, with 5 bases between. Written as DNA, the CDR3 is TGTGCCAGCGACCACACAGATACGCAGTATTTT. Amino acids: CASDHTDTQYF.

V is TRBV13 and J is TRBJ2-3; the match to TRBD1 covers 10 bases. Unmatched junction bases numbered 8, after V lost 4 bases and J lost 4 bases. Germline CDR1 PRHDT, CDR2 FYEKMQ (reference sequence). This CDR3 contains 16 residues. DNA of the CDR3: TGTGCCAGCAGCTACCCTGGGACAGGGGATGCAGATACGCAGTATTTT. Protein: CASSYPGTGDADTQYF. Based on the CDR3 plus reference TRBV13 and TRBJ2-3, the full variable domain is AAGVIQSPRHLIKEKRETATLKCYPIPRHDTVYWYQQGPGQDPQFLISFYEKMQSDKGSIPDRFSAQQFSDYHSELNMSSLELGDSALYFCASSYPGTGDADTQYFGPGTRLTVL.

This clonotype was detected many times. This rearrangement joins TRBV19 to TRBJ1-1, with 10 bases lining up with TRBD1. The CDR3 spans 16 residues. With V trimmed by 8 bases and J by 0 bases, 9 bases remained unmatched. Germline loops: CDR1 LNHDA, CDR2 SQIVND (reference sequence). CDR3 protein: CASGIGTGALNTEAFF. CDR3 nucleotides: TGTGCCAGTGGAATTGGGACAGGGGCGTTGAACACTGAAGCTTTCTTT.

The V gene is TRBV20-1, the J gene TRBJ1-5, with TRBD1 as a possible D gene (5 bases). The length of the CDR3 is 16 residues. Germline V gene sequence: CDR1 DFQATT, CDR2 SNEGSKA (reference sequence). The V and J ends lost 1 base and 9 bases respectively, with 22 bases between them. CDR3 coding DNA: TGCAGTGCTAGAGGAAGGGGAGACGGACGGGAACGGCCCCAGCATTTT. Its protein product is CSARGRGDGRERPQHF.

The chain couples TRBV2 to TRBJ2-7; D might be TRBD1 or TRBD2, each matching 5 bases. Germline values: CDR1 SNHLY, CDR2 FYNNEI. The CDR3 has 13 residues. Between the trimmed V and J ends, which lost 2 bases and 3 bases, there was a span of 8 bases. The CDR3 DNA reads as TGTGCCAGCAGTGAATGTGGGGGCTACGAGCAGTACTTC. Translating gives CASSECGGYEQYF. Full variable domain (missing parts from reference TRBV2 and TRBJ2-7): EPEVTQTPSHQVTQMGQEVILRCVPISNHLYFYWYRQILGQKVEFLVSFYNNEISEKSEIFDDQFSVERPDGSNFTLKIRSTKLEDSAMYFCASSECGGYEQYFGPGTRLTVT.

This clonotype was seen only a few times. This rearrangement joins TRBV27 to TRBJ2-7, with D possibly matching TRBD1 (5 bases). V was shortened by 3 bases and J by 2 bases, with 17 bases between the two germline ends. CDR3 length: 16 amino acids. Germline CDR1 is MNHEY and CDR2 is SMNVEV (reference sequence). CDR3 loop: CASSLSSGPLPYEQYF. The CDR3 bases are TGTGCCAGCAGTTTGTCATCAGGGCCCTTACCCTACGAGCAGTACTTC.

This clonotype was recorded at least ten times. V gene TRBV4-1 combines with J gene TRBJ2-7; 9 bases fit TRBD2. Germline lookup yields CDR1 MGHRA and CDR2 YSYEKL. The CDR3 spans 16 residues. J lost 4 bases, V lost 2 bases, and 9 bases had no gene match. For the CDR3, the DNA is TGCGCCAGCAGCCAACCACAGACTAGCGGAAATTACGAGCAGTACTTC. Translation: CASSQPQTSGNYEQYF.

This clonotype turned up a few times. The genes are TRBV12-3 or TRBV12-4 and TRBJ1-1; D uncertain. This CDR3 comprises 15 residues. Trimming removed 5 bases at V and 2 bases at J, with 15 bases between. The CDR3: CASSLEGQVNTEAFF. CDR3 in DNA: TGTGCCAGCAGTCTTGAAGGGCAGGTCAACACTGAAGCTTTCTTT.

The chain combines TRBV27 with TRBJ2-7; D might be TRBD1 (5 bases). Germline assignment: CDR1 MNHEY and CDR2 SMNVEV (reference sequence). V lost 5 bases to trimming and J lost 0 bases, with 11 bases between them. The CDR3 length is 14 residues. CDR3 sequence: CASSPSGLSYEQYF. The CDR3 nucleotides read TGTGCCAGCAGTCCCTCAGGGCTCTCCTACGAGCAGTACTTC.

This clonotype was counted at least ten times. CDR3 sequence: CASSYTDEQYF. Here the CDR3 DNA reads TGTGCCAGCAGCTACACAGACGAGCAGTACTTC. The J gene is TRBJ2-7, the V gene TRBV7-2; D ambiguous. The CDR3 is made up of 11 amino acids. Trimming took 4 bases from V and 5 from J, leaving 6 bases between them. Germline V gives CDR1 SGHTA, CDR2 FQGNSA.

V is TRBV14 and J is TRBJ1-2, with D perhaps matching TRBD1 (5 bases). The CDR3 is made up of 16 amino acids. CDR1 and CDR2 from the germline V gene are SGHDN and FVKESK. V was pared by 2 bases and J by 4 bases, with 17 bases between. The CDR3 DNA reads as TGTGCCAGCAGCCAAACTTCAGGGCAAACGCCCTATGGCTACACCTTC. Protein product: CASSQTSGQTPYGYTF. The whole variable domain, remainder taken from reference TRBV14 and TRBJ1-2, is EAGVTQFPSHSVIEKGQTVTLRCDPISGHDNLYWYRRVMGKEIKFLLHFVKESKQDESGMPNNRFLAERTGGTYSTLKVQPAELEDSGVYFCASSQTSGQTPYGYTFGSGTRLTVV.

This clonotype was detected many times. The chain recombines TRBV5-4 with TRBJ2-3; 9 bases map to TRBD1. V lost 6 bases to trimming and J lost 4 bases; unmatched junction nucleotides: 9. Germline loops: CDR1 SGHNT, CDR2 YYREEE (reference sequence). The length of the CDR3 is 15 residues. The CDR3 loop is CASTVPGQGADTQYF. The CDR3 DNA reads TGTGCCAGCACCGTCCCGGGACAGGGAGCAGATACGCAGTATTTT. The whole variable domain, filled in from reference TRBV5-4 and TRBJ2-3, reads ETGVTQSPTHLIKTRGQQVTLRCSSQSGHNTVSWYQQALGQGPQFIFQYYREEENGRGNFPPRFSGLQFPNYSSELNVNALELDDSALYLCASTVPGQGADTQYFGPGTRLTVL.

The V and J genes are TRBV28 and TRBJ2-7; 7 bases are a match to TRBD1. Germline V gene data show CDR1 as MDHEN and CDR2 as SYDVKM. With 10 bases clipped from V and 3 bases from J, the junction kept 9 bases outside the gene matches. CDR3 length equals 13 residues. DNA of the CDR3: TGTGCCACTTCGACAGGGATAGGCTACGAGCAGTACTTC. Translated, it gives CATSTGIGYEQYF. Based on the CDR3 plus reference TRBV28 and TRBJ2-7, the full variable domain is DVKVTQSSRYLVKRTGEKVFLECVQDMDHENMFWYRQDPGLGLRLIYFSYDVKMKEKGDIPEGYSVSREKKERFSLILESASTNQTSMYLCATSTGIGYEQYFGPGTRLTVT.

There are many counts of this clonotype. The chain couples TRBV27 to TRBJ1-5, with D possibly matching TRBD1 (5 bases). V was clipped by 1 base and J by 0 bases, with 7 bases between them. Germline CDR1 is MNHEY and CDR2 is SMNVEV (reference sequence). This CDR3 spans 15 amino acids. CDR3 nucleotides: TGTGCCAGCAGTTTATGGGGGAGTAGCAATCAGCCCCAGCATTTT. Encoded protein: CASSLWGSSNQPQHF.

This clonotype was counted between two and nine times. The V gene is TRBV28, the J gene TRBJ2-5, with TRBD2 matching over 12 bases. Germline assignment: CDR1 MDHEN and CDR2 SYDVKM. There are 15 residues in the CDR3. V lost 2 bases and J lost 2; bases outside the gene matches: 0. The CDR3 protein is CASSLTSGRQETQYF. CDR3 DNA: TGTGCCAGCAGTTTAACTAGCGGGAGGCAAGAGACCCAGTACTTC. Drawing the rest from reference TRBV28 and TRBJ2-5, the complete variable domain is DVKVTQSSRYLVKRTGEKVFLECVQDMDHENMFWYRQDPGLGLRLIYFSYDVKMKEKGDIPEGYSVSREKKERFSLILESASTNQTSMYLCASSLTSGRQETQYFGPGTRLLVL.

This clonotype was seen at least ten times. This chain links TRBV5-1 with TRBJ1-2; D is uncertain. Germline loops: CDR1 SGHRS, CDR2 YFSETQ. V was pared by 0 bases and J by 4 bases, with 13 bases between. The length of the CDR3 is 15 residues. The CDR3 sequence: CASSLATEPVYGYTF. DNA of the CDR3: TGCGCCAGCAGCTTGGCAACAGAGCCCGTCTATGGCTACACCTTC.

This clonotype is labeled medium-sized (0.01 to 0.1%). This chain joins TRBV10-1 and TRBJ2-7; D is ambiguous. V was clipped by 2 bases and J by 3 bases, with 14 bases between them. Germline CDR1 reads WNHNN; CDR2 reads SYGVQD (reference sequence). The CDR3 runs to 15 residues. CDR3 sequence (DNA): TGCGCCAGCAGTGAGGGGCGAAGTTCGGGCTACGAGCAGTACTTC. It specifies CASSEGRSSGYEQYF.

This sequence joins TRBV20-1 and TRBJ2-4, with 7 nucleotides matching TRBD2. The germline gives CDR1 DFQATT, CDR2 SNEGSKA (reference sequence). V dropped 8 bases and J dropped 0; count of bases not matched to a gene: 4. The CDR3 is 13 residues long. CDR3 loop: CSTGGGAKNIQYF. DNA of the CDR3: TGCAGTACTGGGGGGGGAGCCAAAAACATTCAGTACTTC.

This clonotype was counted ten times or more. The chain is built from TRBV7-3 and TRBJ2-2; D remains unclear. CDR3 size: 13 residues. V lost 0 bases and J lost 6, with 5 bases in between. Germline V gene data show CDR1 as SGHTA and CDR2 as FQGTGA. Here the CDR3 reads CASSLTGSGELFF. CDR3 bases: TGTGCCAGCAGCTTAACAGGGTCCGGGGAGCTGTTTTTT.